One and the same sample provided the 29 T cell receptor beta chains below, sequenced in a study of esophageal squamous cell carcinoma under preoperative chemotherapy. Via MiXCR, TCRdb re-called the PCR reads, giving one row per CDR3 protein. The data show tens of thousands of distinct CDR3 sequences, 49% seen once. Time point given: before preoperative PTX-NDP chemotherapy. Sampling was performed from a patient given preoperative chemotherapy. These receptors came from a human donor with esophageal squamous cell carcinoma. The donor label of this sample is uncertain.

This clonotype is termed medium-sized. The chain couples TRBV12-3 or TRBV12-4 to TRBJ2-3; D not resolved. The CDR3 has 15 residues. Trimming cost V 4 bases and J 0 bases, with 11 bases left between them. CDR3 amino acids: CASSYGAASTDTQYF. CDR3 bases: TGTGCCAGCAGTTACGGAGCAGCTAGCACAGATACGCAGTATTTT.

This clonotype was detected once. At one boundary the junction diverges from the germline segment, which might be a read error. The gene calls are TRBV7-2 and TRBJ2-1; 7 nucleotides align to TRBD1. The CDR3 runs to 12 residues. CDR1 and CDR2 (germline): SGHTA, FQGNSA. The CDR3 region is CASSVGTETQYF. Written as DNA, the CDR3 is TGTGCCAGCAGCGTCGGGACAGAGACGCAGTACTTT.

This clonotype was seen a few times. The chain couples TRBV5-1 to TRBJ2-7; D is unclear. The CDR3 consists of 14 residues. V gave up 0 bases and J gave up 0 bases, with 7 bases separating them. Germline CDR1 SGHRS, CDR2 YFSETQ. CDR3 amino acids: CASSLARSSYEQYF. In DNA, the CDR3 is TGCGCCAGCAGCTTGGCTAGGAGCTCCTACGAGCAGTACTTC.

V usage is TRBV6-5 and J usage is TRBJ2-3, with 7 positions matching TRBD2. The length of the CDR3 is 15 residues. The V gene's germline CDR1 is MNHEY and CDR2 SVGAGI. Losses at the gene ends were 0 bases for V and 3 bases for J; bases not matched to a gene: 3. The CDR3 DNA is TGTGCCAGCAGTTACTCGTGGGGGGGAACAGATACGCAGTATTTT. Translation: CASSYSWGGTDTQYF.

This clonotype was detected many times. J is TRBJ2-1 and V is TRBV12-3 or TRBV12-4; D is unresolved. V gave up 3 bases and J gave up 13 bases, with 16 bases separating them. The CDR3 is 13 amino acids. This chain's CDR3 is CASSFGGQETQFF. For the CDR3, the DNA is TGTGCCAGCAGTTTCGGTGGGCAAGAGACCCAGTTCTTC.

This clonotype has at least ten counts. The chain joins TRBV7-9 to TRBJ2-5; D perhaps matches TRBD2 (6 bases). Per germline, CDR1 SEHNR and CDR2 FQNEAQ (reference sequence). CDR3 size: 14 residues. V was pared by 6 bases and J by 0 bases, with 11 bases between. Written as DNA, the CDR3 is TGTGCCAGCAGGTCGGAGGGGTACCAAGAGACCCAGTACTTC. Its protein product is CASRSEGYQETQYF.

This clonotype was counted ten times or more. The CDR3 protein is CASSFYPVGGATYEQYF. DNA of the CDR3: TGTGCCAGCAGTTTCTATCCCGTGGGGGGCGCAACATACGAGCAGTACTTC. The chain couples TRBV27 to TRBJ2-7; possibly TRBD1 or TRBD2 for D (6 bases each). Trimming took off 3 bases at V and 4 bases at J, with 22 bases between the two ends. The CDR3 has 17 amino acids. Germline V gene sequence: CDR1 MNHEY, CDR2 SMNVEV (reference sequence).

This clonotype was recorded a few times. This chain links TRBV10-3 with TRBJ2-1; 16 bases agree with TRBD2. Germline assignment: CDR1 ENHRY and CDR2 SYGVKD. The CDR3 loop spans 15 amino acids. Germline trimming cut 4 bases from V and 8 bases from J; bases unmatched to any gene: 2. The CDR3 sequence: CAISGGTSGRDEQFF. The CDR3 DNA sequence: TGTGCCATCAGTGGGGGGACTAGCGGGAGGGATGAGCAGTTCTTC.

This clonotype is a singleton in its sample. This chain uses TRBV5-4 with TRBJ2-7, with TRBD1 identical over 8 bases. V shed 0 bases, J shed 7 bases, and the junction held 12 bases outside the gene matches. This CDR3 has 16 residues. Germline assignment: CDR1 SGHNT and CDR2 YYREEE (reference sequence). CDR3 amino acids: CASSLAGVQGASEQYF. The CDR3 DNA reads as TGTGCCAGCAGCTTGGCCGGGGTCCAGGGGGCGAGTGAGCAGTACTTC.

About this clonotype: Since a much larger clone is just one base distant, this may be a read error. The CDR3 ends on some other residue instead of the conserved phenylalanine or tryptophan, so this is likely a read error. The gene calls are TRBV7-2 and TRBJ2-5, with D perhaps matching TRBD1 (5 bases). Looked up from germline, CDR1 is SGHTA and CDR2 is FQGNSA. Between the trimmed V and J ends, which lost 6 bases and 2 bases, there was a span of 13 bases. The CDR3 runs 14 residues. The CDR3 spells CASSGQGSQETQYL. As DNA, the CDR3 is TGTGCCAGCAGTGGACAAGGGTCACAAGAGACCCAGTACTTA.

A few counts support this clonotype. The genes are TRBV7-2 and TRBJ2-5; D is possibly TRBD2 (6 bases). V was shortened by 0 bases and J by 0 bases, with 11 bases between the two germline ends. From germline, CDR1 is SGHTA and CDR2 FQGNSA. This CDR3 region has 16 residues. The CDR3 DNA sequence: TGTGCCAGCAGCTTAGCGGGGCGGGGTGACCAAGAGACCCAGTACTTC. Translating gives CASSLAGRGDQETQYF.

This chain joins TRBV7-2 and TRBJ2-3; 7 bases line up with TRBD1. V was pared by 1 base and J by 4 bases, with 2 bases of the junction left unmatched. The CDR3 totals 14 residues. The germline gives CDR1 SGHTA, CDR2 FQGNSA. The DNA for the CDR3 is TGTGCCAGCAGCTTAGACAGGGGCGCAGATACGCAGTATTTT. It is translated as CASSLDRGADTQYF.

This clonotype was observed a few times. CDR3 in DNA: TGTGCCAGCAGCCCAGAAACAGATACGCAGTATTTT. Its translation is CASSPETDTQYF. The chain has TRBV7-9 and TRBJ2-3, with D uncertain. Trimming removed 5 bases from V and 3 bases from J, with 6 bases in between. The length of the CDR3 is 12 residues. Germline V gene sequence: CDR1 SEHNR, CDR2 FQNEAQ (reference sequence).

CDR3 amino acids: CATSDTGDRSYEQYF. The CDR3 nucleotides read TGTGCCACCAGTGATACCGGGGACAGATCCTACGAGCAGTACTTC. The chain employs TRBV24-1 and TRBJ2-7; 7 nucleotides align to TRBD1. There are 15 residues in the CDR3. In germline, CDR1 is KGHDR, CDR2 SFDVKD. V gave up 3 bases and J gave up 1 base; unmatched junction bases: 5.

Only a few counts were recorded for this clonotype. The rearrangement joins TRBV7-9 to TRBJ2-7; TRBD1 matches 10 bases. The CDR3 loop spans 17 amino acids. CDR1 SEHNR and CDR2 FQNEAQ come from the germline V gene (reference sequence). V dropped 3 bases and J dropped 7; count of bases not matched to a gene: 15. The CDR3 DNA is TGTGCCAGCAGCTTCAACCGGGACAGGGGCCCCTCTCGGGAGCAGTACTTC. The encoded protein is CASSFNRDRGPSREQYF.

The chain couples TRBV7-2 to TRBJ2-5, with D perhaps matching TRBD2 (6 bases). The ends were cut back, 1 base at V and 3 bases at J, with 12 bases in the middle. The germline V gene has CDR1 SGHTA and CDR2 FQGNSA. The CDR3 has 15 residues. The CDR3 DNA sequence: TGTGCCAGCAGCTTAGAGTCCCTAGCGAAAGAGACCCAGTACTTC. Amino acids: CASSLESLAKETQYF.

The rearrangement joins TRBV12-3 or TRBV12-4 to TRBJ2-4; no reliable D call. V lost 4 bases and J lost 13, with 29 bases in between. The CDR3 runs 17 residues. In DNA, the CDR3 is TGTGCCAGCAGTTCACTGGCCGGGCGTATAGCCAAAAACACCCAGTACTTC. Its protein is CASSSLAGRIAKNTQYF.

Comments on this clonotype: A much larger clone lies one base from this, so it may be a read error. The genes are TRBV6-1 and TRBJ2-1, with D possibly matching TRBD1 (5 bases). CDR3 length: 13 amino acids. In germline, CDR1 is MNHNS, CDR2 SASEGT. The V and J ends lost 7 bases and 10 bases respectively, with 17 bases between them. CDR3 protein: CASTPDKSYEQFF. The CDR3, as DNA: TGTGCCAGCACCCCGGACAAATCCTACGAGCAGTTCTTC.

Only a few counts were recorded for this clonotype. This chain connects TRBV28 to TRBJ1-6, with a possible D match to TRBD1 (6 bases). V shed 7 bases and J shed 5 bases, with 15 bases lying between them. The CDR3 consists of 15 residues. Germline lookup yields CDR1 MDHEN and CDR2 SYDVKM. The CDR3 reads CASTPPGHNNSPLHF. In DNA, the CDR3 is TGTGCCAGCACTCCTCCGGGACATAATAATTCACCCCTCCACTTT.

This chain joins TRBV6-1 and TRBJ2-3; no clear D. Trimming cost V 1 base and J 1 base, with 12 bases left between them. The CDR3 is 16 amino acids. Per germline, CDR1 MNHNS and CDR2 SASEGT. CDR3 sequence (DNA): TGTGCCAGCAGTGAAGGTTGGGGATTCGGCACAGATACGCAGTATTTT. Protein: CASSEGWGFGTDTQYF.

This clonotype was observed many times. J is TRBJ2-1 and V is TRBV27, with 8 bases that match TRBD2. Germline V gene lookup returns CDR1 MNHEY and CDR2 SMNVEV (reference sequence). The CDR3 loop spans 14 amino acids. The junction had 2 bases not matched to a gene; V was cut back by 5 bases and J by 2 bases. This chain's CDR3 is CASSAGGTYNEQFF. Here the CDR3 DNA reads TGTGCCAGCAGTGCGGGAGGAACCTACAATGAGCAGTTCTTC.

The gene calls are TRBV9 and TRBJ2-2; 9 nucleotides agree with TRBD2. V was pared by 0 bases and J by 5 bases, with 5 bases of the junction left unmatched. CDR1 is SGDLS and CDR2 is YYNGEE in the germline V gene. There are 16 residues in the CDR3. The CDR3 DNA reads TGTGCCAGCAGCGTAGGAGTAGCGGGAGTAACCGGGGAGCTGTTTTTT. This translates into CASSVGVAGVTGELFF.

This chain's CDR3 is CASSPMTGESYGYTF. The CDR3 DNA reads as TGTGCCAGCAGTCCCATGACAGGTGAATCCTATGGCTACACCTTC. This rearrangement joins TRBV6-1 to TRBJ1-2, with D possibly being TRBD1 (6 bases). This CDR3 contains 15 residues. Germline V gene sequence: CDR1 MNHNS, CDR2 SASEGT. The V and J ends lost 5 bases and 4 bases respectively, with 17 bases between them.

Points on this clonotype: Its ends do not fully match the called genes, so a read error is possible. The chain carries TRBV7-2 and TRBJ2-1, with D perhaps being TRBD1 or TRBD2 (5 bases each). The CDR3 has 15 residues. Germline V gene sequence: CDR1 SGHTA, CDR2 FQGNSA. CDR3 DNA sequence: TGTGCCAGCGGCCCTCAGGGTGGGGGAACCAATGAGCAGTTCTTT. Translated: CASGPQGGGTNEQFF.

The CDR3 region is CASSLDAGIGGGAQEIQYF. DNA for the CDR3: TGTGCCAGCAGCTTGGATGCGGGCATCGGGGGGGGAGCCCAAGAGATTCAGTACTTC. The chain joins TRBV7-6 to TRBJ2-4; 8 bases agree with TRBD2. V dropped 3 bases and J dropped 10; count of bases not matched to a gene: 23. CDR1 is SGHVS and CDR2 is FNYEAQ in the germline V gene. The CDR3 spans 19 residues.

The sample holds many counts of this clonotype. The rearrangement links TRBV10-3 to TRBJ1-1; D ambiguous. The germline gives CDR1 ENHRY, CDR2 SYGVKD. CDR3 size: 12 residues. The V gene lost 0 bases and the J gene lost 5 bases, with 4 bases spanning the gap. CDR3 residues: CAISESATEAFF. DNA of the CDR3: TGTGCCATCAGTGAGTCGGCAACTGAAGCTTTCTTT.

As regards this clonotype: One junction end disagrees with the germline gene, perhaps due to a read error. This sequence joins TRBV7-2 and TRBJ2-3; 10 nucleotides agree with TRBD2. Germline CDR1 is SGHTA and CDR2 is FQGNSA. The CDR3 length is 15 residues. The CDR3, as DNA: TGTGCCAGCAGACCTAGCGGGAGTAACACAGGGGCGCAGTTTTTT. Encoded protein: CASRPSGSNTGAQFF.

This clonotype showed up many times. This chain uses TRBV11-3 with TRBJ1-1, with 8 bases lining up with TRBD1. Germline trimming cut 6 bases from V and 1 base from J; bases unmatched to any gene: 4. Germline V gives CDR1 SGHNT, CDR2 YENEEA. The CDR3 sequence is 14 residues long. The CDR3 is CASSSQGANTEAFF. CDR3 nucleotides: TGTGCCAGCAGTTCTCAGGGGGCGAACACTGAAGCTTTCTTT.

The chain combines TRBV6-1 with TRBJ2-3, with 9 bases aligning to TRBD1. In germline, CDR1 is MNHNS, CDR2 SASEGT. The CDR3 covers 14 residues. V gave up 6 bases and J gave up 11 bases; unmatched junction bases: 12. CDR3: CASSGQGNTEKQYF. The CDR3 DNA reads TGTGCCAGCAGCGGACAGGGGAACACCGAGAAGCAGTATTTT.